Listed below are T cell receptor beta chains from one sample, sequenced in a study of response to subunit inactivated influenza vaccine. TCRdb passed the RT-PCR reads through MiXCR, listing each CDR3 protein once. The table includes a few hundred thousand distinct CDR3 sequences, more than 10% detected once. The sequencing here drew on non-naive T cells sorted from PBMCs, taken 14 to 15 days before vaccination. The receptors originated from a man aged 50 to 60 who received an inactivated influenza vaccine. CDR3s include the opening cysteine and the closing phenylalanine or tryptophan. The order of the fields is CDR3 protein, CDR3 DNA, clone size, J gene, D gene, V gene, CDR3 length. The D gene is left open where the match is weak. Expanded clones get a size class; other rows say once, few or many, or leave the size out.

CASSVFVEVGEKLFF TGTGCCAGCAGCGTATTCGTGGAAGTCGGCGAAAAACTGTTTTTT . TRBJ1-4 . TRBV7-9 15
CASSQGGQGFQPQHF TGCGCCAGCAGCCAAGGAGGGCAGGGGTTTCAGCCCCAGCATTTT few TRBJ1-5 . TRBV4-1 15
CATSDPRRFDTGELFF TGTGCCACCAGTGATCCGAGAAGGTTTGACACCGGGGAGCTGTTTTTT many TRBJ2-2 . TRBV24-1 16
CASSLIGDGTGELFF TGCGCCAGCAGCTTGATAGGGGACGGCACCGGGGAGCTGTTTTTT . TRBJ2-2 . TRBV5-1 15
CASRPGASASGGLGETQYF TGCGCCAGCAGACCTGGCGCTTCTGCTAGCGGGGGGCTTGGAGAGACCCAGTACTTC . TRBJ2-5 TRBD2 TRBV5-1 19
CAISLRLAGVTGELFF TGTGCCATCAGTTTAAGACTAGCGGGAGTTACCGGGGAGCTGTTTTTT many TRBJ2-2 TRBD2 TRBV10-3 16
CASSLGTNNEQFF TGTGCCAGCAGCTTAGGGACAAACAATGAGCAGTTCTTC . TRBJ2-1 . TRBV7-9 13
CSAQEQTNTEAFF TGCAGTGCGCAGGAACAAACGAACACTGAAGCTTTCTTT few TRBJ1-1 . TRBV20-1 13
CASSAGLAGAVIF TGCGCCAGCAGCGCAGGACTAGCGGGAGCGGTCATCTTC few TRBJ2-1 TRBD2 TRBV4-3 13
CASSQDAATTDTQYF TGTGCCAGCAGCCAAGATGCGGCTACTACAGATACGCAGTATTTT few TRBJ2-3 . TRBV4-2 15
CASRTVNTGELFF TGTGCCAGCAGGACAGTGAACACCGGGGAGCTGTTTTTT . TRBJ2-2 . TRBV7-2 13
CASSLAASERGKLFF TGTGCCAGCAGCTTAGCGGCCAGTGAGAGGGGAAAACTGTTTTTT few TRBJ1-4 . TRBV7-2 15
CASSQSGGGNYNEQFF TGCGCCAGCAGCCAATCCGGTGGGGGCAACTACAATGAGCAGTTCTTC . TRBJ2-1 . TRBV4-3 16
CASSFPRGLGEQYF TGTGCCAGCAGTTTCCCCCGGGGGTTGGGGGAGCAGTACTTC few TRBJ2-7 . TRBV6-2/TRBV6-3 14
CGGLASQETQYF TGCGGGGGACTAGCGAGCCAAGAGACCCAGTACTTC few TRBJ2-5 TRBD2 TRBV20-1 12
CASSLATIGGIEQFF TGTGCCAGCAGTTTAGCGACGATTGGCGGGATAGAGCAGTTCTTC . TRBJ2-1 . TRBV12-3/TRBV12-4 15
CASSARLVAGGPGELFF TGTGCCAGCAGCGCCCGACTAGTAGCGGGAGGGCCCGGGGAGCTGTTTTTT many TRBJ2-2 TRBD2 TRBV7-7 17
CASSPPTPYEQYF TGCGCCAGCAGCCCCCCCACCCCCTACGAGCAGTACTTC few TRBJ2-7 . TRBV5-1 13
CASSGQGYGYTF TGTGCCAGCAGCGGACAGGGGTATGGCTACACCTTC . TRBJ1-2 TRBD1 TRBV6-2/TRBV6-3 12
CASSWTGMGQPQHF TGTGCCAGCAGTTGGACAGGGATGGGGCAGCCCCAGCATTTT few TRBJ1-5 TRBD1 TRBV6-2/TRBV6-3 14
CASSEQGRALLEQFF TGTGCCAGCAGTGAGCAGGGTAGGGCTTTGTTAGAGCAGTTCTTC . TRBJ2-1 . TRBV28 15
CASSLIHGETIPFEQYF TGCGCCAGCAGCTTGATCCACGGGGAGACCATCCCGTTCGAGCAGTACTTC many TRBJ2-7 . TRBV5-1 17
CSAIPGRGGETQYF TGCAGTGCCATCCCGGGTCGGGGTGGAGAGACCCAGTACTTC . TRBJ2-5 . TRBV20-1 14
CASSEGQGRDGYTF TGTGCCAGCAGCGAGGGACAGGGGAGAGACGGCTACACCTTC . TRBJ1-2 TRBD1 TRBV5-4 14
CASSLVPRFDEQFF TGTGCCAGCAGCTTAGTACCCAGGTTCGATGAGCAGTTCTTC many TRBJ2-1 . TRBV7-2 14
CASSVGPQGYEQYF TGTGCCAGCAGCGTAGGCCCACAGGGGTACGAGCAGTACTTC few TRBJ2-7 TRBD1 TRBV9 14
CASSPDGVGAYNEQFF TGCGCCAGCAGCCCCGACGGGGTCGGCGCCTACAATGAGCAGTTCTTC few TRBJ2-1 . TRBV4-3 16
CASSLSGGAVETQYF TGTGCCAGCAGTTTAAGCGGGGGGGCGGTTGAGACCCAGTACTTC many TRBJ2-5 TRBD2 TRBV12-3/TRBV12-4 15
CASRDSLAKNIQYF TGTGCCAGTAGGGACAGTTTAGCCAAAAACATTCAGTACTTC . TRBJ2-4 TRBD1 TRBV11-2 14
CASSLEAGPTYEQYF TGTGCCAGCAGCTTAGAGGCAGGACCAACCTACGAGCAGTACTTC . TRBJ2-7 . TRBV7-2 15
CASSVTGGLNTGELFF TGCGCCAGCAGCGTTACAGGGGGCCTCAACACCGGGGAGCTGTTTTTT few TRBJ2-2 TRBD1 TRBV5-1 16
CASSYSTGLAAILSETQYF TGTGCCAGCAGTTACTCGACCGGACTAGCGGCCATCCTGAGCGAGACCCAGTACTTC many TRBJ2-5 TRBD2 TRBV6-2/TRBV6-3 19
CASSSQPGQSSYEQYF TGTGCCAGCAGCTCCCAACCGGGACAGAGCTCCTACGAGCAGTACTTC many TRBJ2-7 TRBD1 TRBV7-2 16
CASSPVTGEQYF TGTGCCAGCAGCCCCGTGACAGGCGAGCAGTACTTC . TRBJ2-7 . TRBV3-1 12
CASSPLGGSPEAFF TGTGCCAGCAGTCCCCTTGGGGGGAGCCCTGAAGCTTTCTTT many TRBJ1-1 . TRBV28 14
CASSYSGDRTEKLFF TGTGCCAGCAGTTACTCAGGAGACAGAACTGAAAAACTGTTTTTT many TRBJ1-4 . TRBV6-5 15
CASSPSRGNGEQYF TGCGCCAGCAGCCCGTCTCGGGGGAACGGCGAGCAGTACTTC . TRBJ2-7 . TRBV5-1 14
CASNVRGRGTGELFF TGTGCCAGCAACGTACGGGGGCGGGGCACCGGGGAGCTGTTTTTT many TRBJ2-2 . TRBV12-3/TRBV12-4 15
CASSLTGTGVTSSYNEQFF TGTGCCAGCAGCTTGACCGGGACAGGGGTGACGAGCTCCTACAATGAGCAGTTCTTC . TRBJ2-1 TRBD1 TRBV7-8 19
CASSFDGQNTEAFF TGCGCCAGCAGCTTTGACGGACAGAACACTGAAGCTTTCTTT many TRBJ1-1 . TRBV5-1 14
CASSPGGQLLSNTEAFF TGCGCCAGCAGCCCTGGAGGCCAGTTGTTATCGAACACTGAAGCTTTCTTT many TRBJ1-1 . TRBV5-1 17
CSARANGYEQYF TGCAGTGCTAGAGCCAATGGATACGAGCAGTACTTC few TRBJ2-7 . TRBV20-1 12
CASRSSGGAYNEQFF TGTGCCAGTAGATCTAGCGGGGGGGCCTACAATGAGCAGTTCTTC many TRBJ2-1 TRBD2 TRBV19 15